A selection of T cell receptor beta chains follows, all from one sample in a study of CD8 T cells in ankylosing spondylitis. TCRdb recomputed calls from the 5' RACE reads with MiXCR, one row per CDR3 protein. This table holds about 320,000 distinct CDR3 sequences, 11% found once. Material: blood, either unsorted or a sorted T cell fraction (not recorded which). These receptors came from a female donor with ankylosing spondylitis or in good health (not recorded which). The CDR3 runs from the conserved cysteine through the conserved F or W. The D gene is left open where the match is weak. The size entry is marked missing in some rows and otherwise reads once, few, many or a size class.

j_call	v_call	clone_size	d_call	cdr3_nt	cdr3_aa
TRBJ2-3	TRBV5-5	many	NA	TGTGCCAGCAGCTATTACACAGATACGCAGTATTTT	CASSYYTDTQYF
TRBJ2-7	TRBV9	many	NA	TGTGCCAGCAGCGGAACAGGAGGGCAGTACTTC	CASSGTGGQYF
TRBJ2-1	TRBV7-2	many	NA	TGTGCCAGCAGCGGGCCCTTCGGGGAGCAGTTCTTC	CASSGPFGEQFF
TRBJ2-2	TRBV5-1	NA	TRBD2	TGCGCCAGCAGCTTATCGACTAGCGGGGGCACCGGGGAGCTGTTTTTT	CASSLSTSGGTGELFF
TRBJ2-1	TRBV20-1	many	NA	TGCAGTGCTAGGGACTCAAGGCAGTTCTTC	CSARDSRQFF
TRBJ1-1	TRBV29-1	NA	NA	TGCAGCGTTGGAGGGGTCGGGGTGAACACTGAAGCTTTCTTT	CSVGGVGVNTEAFF
TRBJ2-1	TRBV25-1	many	NA	TGTGCCAGCTCCCCGAGGGGGGTGCCCTACAATGAGCAGTTCTTC	CASSPRGVPYNEQFF
TRBJ2-3	TRBV28	many	NA	TGTGCCAACCTTGACACTAGCACAGATACGCAGTATTTT	CANLDTSTDTQYF
TRBJ2-3	TRBV5-1	many	TRBD1	TGCGCCAGCAGCACTCGGACAGGGCCGAGCACAGATACGCAGTATTTT	CASSTRTGPSTDTQYF
TRBJ1-4	TRBV7-9	few	NA	TGTGCCAGCAGCTTAGTTGGGAGGACAGTTCTTTTT	CASSLVGRTVLF
TRBJ1-5	TRBV7-2	few	NA	TGTGCCAGCAGCCGCCCGGGGGGTCGGGGCAATCAGCCCCAGCATTTT	CASSRPGGRGNQPQHF
TRBJ2-7	TRBV7-9	many	TRBD1	TGTGCCAGCAGCTTCCGGGACAGGAGCTCCTACGAGCAGTACTTC	CASSFRDRSSYEQYF
TRBJ2-2	TRBV12-3/TRBV12-4	many	NA	TGTGCCAGCAGTTTACAGGGCTACACCGGGGAGCTGTTTTTT	CASSLQGYTGELFF
TRBJ2-6	TRBV5-1	few	NA	TGCGCCAGCAGCTTGGAAACCTCTGGGGCCAACGTCCTGACTTTC	CASSLETSGANVLTF
TRBJ1-6	TRBV5-1	many	TRBD1	TGCGCCAGCAGCTCGACGGGACAGGGGTTACCCGATTCACCCCTCCACTTT	CASSSTGQGLPDSPLHF
TRBJ1-4	TRBV19	few	NA	TGTGCCAGTAGTTCAAGACCCCCCCAGGCTGAGAATGAAAAACTGTTTTTT	CASSSRPPQAENEKLFF
TRBJ2-4	TRBV20-1	many	TRBD2	TGCAGTCGACCAGGGATGGCGGGGGGCCGGAACATTCAGTACTTC	CSRPGMAGGRNIQYF
TRBJ2-5	TRBV5-5	few	NA	TGTGCCAGCAGCTTGGCTTTGTTGGGCTTACAAGAGACCCAGTACTTC	CASSLALLGLQETQYF
TRBJ1-1	TRBV5-1	NA	TRBD1	TGCGCCAGCCGAACAGGGGGAGTGAACACTGAAGCTTTCTTT	CASRTGGVNTEAFF
TRBJ1-1	TRBV19	many	NA	TGTGCCAGTAGCCCTACCGGGGGGCGGACTGAAGCTTTCTTT	CASSPTGGRTEAFF
TRBJ2-2	TRBV7-2	NA	NA	TGTGCCAGCAGCTTCCGGCCATCTAGCAACACCGGGGAGCTGTTTTTT	CASSFRPSSNTGELFF
TRBJ2-2	TRBV7-9	many	TRBD1	TGTGCCAGCAGCGCCCGGGACAGACTAAACACCGGGGAGCTGTTTTTT	CASSARDRLNTGELFF
TRBJ2-1	TRBV7-2	NA	TRBD1	TGTGCCAGCAGCTTATTACCTTGGACAGGGGGAGTCGATGAGCAGTTCTTC	CASSLLPWTGGVDEQFF
TRBJ2-5	TRBV29-1	many	NA	TGCAGCGTTGAAGATAGGGGGGTGTACTTC	CSVEDRGVYF
TRBJ2-7	TRBV6-2/TRBV6-3	many	NA	TGTGCCAGCAGTTTGCTGGGGAAGGAGCAGTACTTC	CASSLLGKEQYF
TRBJ2-1	TRBV5-1	many	TRBD2	TGCGCCAGCACCCTGTCTAGCGGAAACTCCTACAATGAGCAGTTCTTC	CASTLSSGNSYNEQFF
TRBJ2-1	TRBV28	many	TRBD2	TGTGCCAGCGGCAGCGGGGTTCACAATGAGCAGTTCTTC	CASGSGVHNEQFF
TRBJ2-7	TRBV27	many	TRBD1	TGTGCCAGCAGCCCAGGGGGTAGGCAGTACTTC	CASSPGGRQYF
TRBJ2-7	TRBV7-9	many	NA	TGTGCCAGCAGCCCGGACGGAGGAACCTACGAGCAGTACTTC	CASSPDGGTYEQYF
TRBJ1-3	TRBV29-1	many	NA	TGCAGCGTGATTAAAGACGGTGGCTCTGGAAACACCATATATTTT	CSVIKDGGSGNTIYF
TRBJ2-1	TRBV7-2	NA	NA	TGTGCCAGCAGCCCCTTCTGGGGTGAGCAGTTCTTC	CASSPFWGEQFF
TRBJ1-1	TRBV20-1	many	NA	TGCAGTGCTGATCAGGGGAGGGGGTTTTCCACTGAAGCTTTCTTT	CSADQGRGFSTEAFF
TRBJ1-2	TRBV29-1	many	NA	TGCAGCGTTGCATCGGGGGCCGCTAACTATGGCTACACCTTC	CSVASGAANYGYTF
TRBJ2-5	TRBV5-1	NA	NA	TGCGCCAGCGGTTCAGGGTCCCTAGAGACCCAGTACTTC	CASGSGSLETQYF
TRBJ2-1	TRBV20-1	many	TRBD2	TGCAGTGCCCCGACTAGCGGGAGGGCCCATGAGCAGTTCTTC	CSAPTSGRAHEQFF
TRBJ2-5	TRBV29-1	many	NA	TGCAGCGCCTCAGTGGAAAGGCAAGAGACCCAGTACTTC	CSASVERQETQYF
TRBJ1-5	TRBV28	few	NA	TGTGCCAGCAGTGACATACTTTATAGCAATCAGCCCCAGCATTTT	CASSDILYSNQPQHF
TRBJ1-1	TRBV18	many	NA	TGTGCCAGCTCACCAGGAGGGGCGGGGGACACTGAAGCTTTCTTT	CASSPGGAGDTEAFF
TRBJ2-7	TRBV27	many	NA	TGTGCCAGCAGTTTACGTCAGGGTGACTACGAGCAGTACTTC	CASSLRQGDYEQYF
TRBJ2-3	TRBV5-1	few	TRBD1	TGCGCCAGCACCCTGAGGACAGGGTCCGCTACAGATACGCAGTATTTT	CASTLRTGSATDTQYF
TRBJ1-1	TRBV29-1	many	NA	TGCAGCGCCGCTGGAAGCAAGGGGAACACTGAAGCTTTCTTT	CSAAGSKGNTEAFF
TRBJ2-1	TRBV20-1	many	NA	TGCAGTGCTAGAGAACCTAGAATACCATACAATGAGCAGTTCTTC	CSAREPRIPYNEQFF
TRBJ2-1	TRBV7-6	many	NA	TGTGCCAGCAGCAAAAGCCCGGCGGCTGAGCAGTTCTTC	CASSKSPAAEQFF
TRBJ2-1	TRBV20-1	many	TRBD2	TGCAGTGCAAGCGGGATCTTAACTTCCTACAATGAGCAGTTCTTC	CSASGILTSYNEQFF
TRBJ2-5	TRBV3-1	many	NA	TGTGCCAGCAGCCATAGACAGGGAGGTTCAGAGACCCAGTACTTC	CASSHRQGGSETQYF
TRBJ1-5	TRBV20-1	NA	NA	TGCAGTGCTAGCCCGGGGGTCAATCAGCCCCAGCATTTT	CSASPGVNQPQHF
TRBJ2-1	TRBV27	many	TRBD2	TGTGCCAGCAGTTTTACTAGCGGGAGTGTCCGGACTGAGCAGTTCTTC	CASSFTSGSVRTEQFF
TRBJ1-1	TRBV7-2	few	TRBD1	TGTGCCAGCAGCTTATTGGGGGACAGGCGGAACACTGAAGCTTTCTTT	CASSLLGDRRNTEAFF
TRBJ1-6	TRBV5-1	many	NA	TGCGCCAGCAGCCCGAGGGAGAGCTCCTATAATTCACCCCTCCACTTT	CASSPRESSYNSPLHF
TRBJ1-1	TRBV12-3/TRBV12-4	many	TRBD1	TGTGCCAGCAGTTTAGTGACAGGGGGCTATAGTGGCACTGAAGCTTTCTTT	CASSLVTGGYSGTEAFF
TRBJ1-5	TRBV12-3/TRBV12-4	NA	NA	TGTGCCAGCAGTTTGAGAGGAGGGATGGGACAGCCCCAGCATTTT	CASSLRGGMGQPQHF
TRBJ2-2	TRBV12-3/TRBV12-4	few	NA	TGTGCCTTCACGAGAGGGGGGAGGGTCACCGGGGAGCTGTTTTTT	CAFTRGGRVTGELFF
TRBJ1-2	TRBV5-1	many	NA	TGCGCCAGCAGCTTGGCCCAGGAGTATGGCTACACCTTC	CASSLAQEYGYTF
TRBJ2-1	TRBV5-1	many	TRBD2	TGCGCCAGCAGCTTGGAGACTAGCGGGGGGTACAATGAGCAGTTCTTC	CASSLETSGGYNEQFF
TRBJ2-1	TRBV28	many	TRBD1	TGTGCCAGCAGGGGACAGGGGCTAATGGATGAGCAGTTCTTC	CASRGQGLMDEQFF
TRBJ1-6	TRBV27	few	NA	TGTGCCAGCAGTTTAGAGGGGTTTTTTTCACCCCTCCACTTT	CASSLEGFFSPLHF